This TCR beta chain was retrieved from a study of cytomegalovirus exposure and HLA in healthy donors. Overall study findings and caveats: Rates of TCR association differed by HLA locus in a later analysis, with DRB1 highest and HLA-C lowest.

The PCR made use of 60 Vbeta and 13 Jbeta primers. Clones were sequenced by immunoSEQ multiplex PCR, and TCRdb holds only the in-frame ones, with some missing. This table holds some 180,000 clones, approximately 78% found once. This clone is labeled as medium-sized. The antigen is unknown. This CDR3 has 15 residues. V shed 1 base and J 5 bases; nucleotides not matched to a gene: 2. CDR1 MNHNS and CDR2 SASEGT come from the germline V gene. The chain uses TRBV6-1 and TRBJ2-7; 13 bases are shared with TRBD2. Sequenced input: PBMCs. The TCR comes from a young woman in good health and CMV-seropositive. The CDR3 DNA reads as TGTGCCAGCAGTGAAGGGACTAGCGGGAGCCACGAGCAGTACTTC. Translation: CASSEGTSGSHEQYF.